The 22 T cell receptor beta chains reported below all come from one sample, sequenced in a study of shared clonotypes between healthy human individuals. Generated by immunoSEQ multiplex PCR, the TCRdb table keeps only in-frame clones and is missing some. The sample consists of 2 million to 3 million clones, around 94% of them appearing once. The sequenced sample consisted of naive CD4+ T cells sorted from blood. The subset here: CD45RA+ positively selected. The receptors were gathered from a man younger than 35 in good health.

This clone was detected only once. The genes are TRBV5-4 and TRBJ1-1; 10 nucleotides align to TRBD1. Germline lookup yields CDR1 SGHNT and CDR2 YYREEE (reference sequence). The junction had 6 bases not matched to a gene; V was cut back by 3 bases and J by 1 base. The CDR3 is made up of 16 amino acids. CDR3 DNA sequence: TGTGCCAGCAGCTCTGGGACAGGGGCAAGGAACACTGAAGCTTTCTTT. Translating it yields CASSSGTGARNTEAFF.

The J gene is TRBJ2-5, the V gene TRBV5-1; 11 nucleotides align to TRBD2. Germline CDR1 reads SGHRS; CDR2 reads YFSETQ. The ends lost 0 bases at V and 4 bases at J; junction bases unmatched: 2. The CDR3 contains 15 residues. In DNA form, the CDR3 reads TGCGCCAGCAGCTTGGATGGACTAGCGGGAGAGACCCAGTACTTC. Translating gives CASSLDGLAGETQYF.

The rearrangement uses TRBV6-5 and TRBJ2-2; 7 bases map to TRBD1. The CDR3 is 14 residues long. The ends lost 6 bases at V and 2 bases at J; junction bases unmatched: 3. The germline CDR1 and CDR2 sequences are MNHEY and SVGAGI. DNA of the CDR3: TGTGCCAGCAGCCAGGGGGTTAACACCGGGGAGCTGTTTTTT. It translates to CASSQGVNTGELFF.

This chain links TRBV27 with TRBJ2-2; D might be TRBD2 (5 bases). CDR1 and CDR2 (germline): MNHEY, SMNVEV (reference sequence). Trimming cost V 3 bases and J 4 bases, with 12 bases left between them. This CDR3 spans 15 amino acids. This chain's CDR3 is CASSFRGTTTGELFF. The CDR3 DNA follows: TGTGCCAGCAGTTTTCGGGGTACCACCACCGGGGAGCTGTTTTTT.

V is TRBV19 and J is TRBJ2-7, with no clear D. Per germline, CDR1 LNHDA and CDR2 SQIVND (reference sequence). This CDR3 is 16 amino acids long. With 7 bases removed from V and 2 bases from J, the gap between germline ends came to 21 bases. The CDR3 DNA sequence: TGTGCCAGTACCTCGACTCTAGTCCTCTCCGCCTACGAGCAGTACTTC. Encoded protein: CASTSTLVLSAYEQYF.

V usage is TRBV19 and J usage is TRBJ1-5; perhaps TRBD1 as D (6 bases). CDR3 length: 16 amino acids. Germline V lookup: CDR1 LNHDA, CDR2 SQIVND (reference sequence). Between the trimmed V and J ends, which lost 1 base and 0 bases, there was a span of 10 bases. In nucleotides, the CDR3 is TGTGCCAGTAGTATAGGGGGACACCTTAGCAATCAGCCCCAGCATTTT. Translating it yields CASSIGGHLSNQPQHF.

The gene calls are TRBV12-5 and TRBJ1-1; D might be TRBD1 (6 bases). The CDR3 has 17 amino acids. CDR1 is LGHNT and CDR2 is FRNRAP in the germline V gene. Between the trimmed V and J ends, which lost 7 bases and 0 bases, there was a span of 21 bases. The CDR3 coding sequence is TGTGCTAGTGCCCTTGGTACGGGGGGCCAGCTGAACACTGAAGCTTTCTTT. Protein: CASALGTGGQLNTEAFF.

The count of this clone is one. The gene calls are TRBV5-6 and TRBJ2-1, with 8 bases lining up with TRBD2. CDR3 length: 15 residues. Germline values: CDR1 SGHDT, CDR2 YYEEEE. After removal of 1 base from V and 6 bases from J, the junction contained 6 bases not matched to a gene. The CDR3 loop is CASSLRLAQLNEQFF. CDR3 nucleotides: TGTGCCAGCAGCTTGAGACTAGCGCAACTCAATGAGCAGTTCTTC.

This clone appeared once. The chain couples TRBV5-4 to TRBJ1-2, with TRBD1 identical over 8 bases. Trimming took 5 bases from V and 7 from J; bases not matched to a gene: 7. The CDR3 contains 13 residues. Germline loops: CDR1 SGHNT, CDR2 YYREEE (reference sequence). CDR3 bases: TGTGCCAGCAGTCAACAGGGGGAAGGTGGCTACACCTTC. Translating gives CASSQQGEGGYTF.

The V and J genes are TRBV5-1 and TRBJ2-2; D ambiguous. CDR1 SGHRS and CDR2 YFSETQ come from the germline V gene. V lost 0 bases and J lost 7, with 10 bases in between. The CDR3 covers 14 residues. The CDR3 spells CASSLDPAGGELFF. CDR3 in DNA: TGCGCCAGCAGCTTGGACCCGGCAGGCGGGGAGCTGTTTTTT.

Concerning this clone: This specimen includes other DNA sequences encoding the same CDR3. The V and J genes are TRBV30 and TRBJ2-5; D uncertain. Germline loops: CDR1 GTSNPN, CDR2 SVGIG (reference sequence). The CDR3 runs to 11 residues. Trimming stripped 0 bases from V and 4 bases from J, with 3 bases between. The DNA for the CDR3 is TGTGCCTGGAGTGTAAGAGAGACCCAGTACTTC. As protein: CAWSVRETQYF.

Only one count was recorded for this clone. J is TRBJ2-2 and V is TRBV2, with a possible D match to TRBD2 (5 bases). Trimming removed 7 bases at V and 3 bases at J, with 12 bases between. Germline V gene lookup returns CDR1 SNHLY and CDR2 FYNNEI. This CDR3 has 14 amino acids. The CDR3 protein is CASNIRGDTGELFF. The CDR3 DNA sequence: TGTGCCAGCAACATTCGGGGAGACACCGGGGAGCTGTTTTTT.

This clone was observed once. The chain couples TRBV18 to TRBJ2-7; 12 bases agree with TRBD2. The V gene's germline CDR1 is KGHSH and CDR2 LQKENI. This CDR3 contains 16 residues. With V trimmed by 2 bases and J by 4 bases, 6 bases remained unmatched. The CDR3 is CASSPRLAGVEYEQYF. As DNA, the CDR3 is TGTGCCAGCTCACCAAGACTAGCGGGAGTGGAGTACGAGCAGTACTTC.

CDR3: CASKGSILGSNQPQHF. CDR3 nucleotide sequence: TGTGCCAGCAAGGGCAGTATCTTGGGGAGCAATCAGCCCCAGCATTTT. The chain is built from TRBV6-6 and TRBJ1-5, with D unclear. Trimming removed 7 bases from V and 1 base from J, with 17 bases in between. Germline V gives CDR1 MNHNY, CDR2 SVGAGI (reference sequence). This CDR3 comprises 16 residues.

The rearrangement links TRBV7-2 to TRBJ1-6; D gene unclear. Germline V gene data show CDR1 as SGHTA and CDR2 as FQGNSA. This CDR3 has 17 amino acids. Trimming cost V 1 base and J 4 bases, with 14 bases left between them. The CDR3 region has the DNA TGTGCCAGCAGCTTAGTGGTATCTAACCCTTATAATTCACCCCTCCACTTT. Translated, it gives CASSLVVSNPYNSPLHF.

This chain joins TRBV5-1 and TRBJ1-1; unclear D gene. V was trimmed by 0 bases and J by 0 bases, leaving 15 bases between them. The CDR3 loop spans 17 amino acids. Germline V gene lookup returns CDR1 SGHRS and CDR2 YFSETQ. CDR3 DNA: TGCGCCAGCAGCTTGGCCCGGGGATATGGGATGAACACTGAAGCTTTCTTT. Translating gives CASSLARGYGMNTEAFF.

The chain uses TRBV25-1 and TRBJ2-4; perhaps TRBD2 as D (7 bases). The CDR3 has 15 amino acids. Germline-derived CDR1 and CDR2 are MGHDK and SYGVNS. The ends were cut back, 2 bases at V and 7 bases at J, with 15 bases in the middle. For the CDR3, the DNA is TGTGCCAGCAGTGAAGGGGGGGACACGGCGAACATTCAGTACTTC. The encoded protein is CASSEGGDTANIQYF.

The rearrangement links TRBV11-3 to TRBJ2-1; weak D call: TRBD2 (5 bases). The CDR3 runs to 15 residues. V was shortened by 3 bases and J by 8 bases, with 17 bases between the two germline ends. Germline assignment: CDR1 SGHNT and CDR2 YENEEA. The CDR3 nucleotides read TGTGCCAGCAGCTTTTCTTCGGACCTAGCCTATGAGCAGTTCTTC. This translates into CASSFSSDLAYEQFF.

The chain joins TRBV6-1 to TRBJ2-2; 11 nucleotides agree with TRBD1. This CDR3 is 15 amino acids long. Germline-derived CDR1 and CDR2 are MNHNS and SASEGT. Losses at the gene ends were 3 bases for V and 4 bases for J; bases not matched to a gene: 1. The CDR3 loop reads CASSDGTGGTGELFF. The CDR3 DNA sequence: TGTGCCAGCAGTGACGGGACAGGGGGCACCGGGGAGCTGTTTTTT.

The chain carries TRBV30 and TRBJ2-4; either TRBD1 or TRBD2 may fit D (7 bases each). This CDR3 comprises 12 residues. CDR1 is GTSNPN and CDR2 is SVGIG in the germline V gene (reference sequence). V was cut by 4 bases and J by 6 bases, with 10 bases left in between. This CDR3 is CAWTRGGNIQYF. CDR3 nucleotides: TGTGCCTGGACCAGGGGGGGAAACATTCAGTACTTC.

This rearrangement joins TRBV5-8 to TRBJ2-7; D remains unclear. CDR1 and CDR2 from the germline V gene are SGHTS and YDEGEE. The V gene lost 4 bases and the J gene lost 5 bases, with 13 bases spanning the gap. The CDR3 totals 13 residues. The CDR3 sequence is CASSLSSLNEQYF. CDR3 DNA sequence: TGTGCCAGCAGCCTCAGTAGTCTGAACGAGCAGTACTTC.

The V call is TRBV10-1, the J call TRBJ2-2; 7 nucleotides align to TRBD1. V shed 6 bases and J 4 bases; nucleotides not matched to a gene: 2. Germline CDR1 reads WNHNN; CDR2 reads SYGVQD (reference sequence). CDR3 length equals 13 residues. In DNA form, the CDR3 reads TGCGCCAGCAGGGGACAGACCACCGGGGAGCTGTTTTTT. This translates into CASRGQTTGELFF.